The sequence of this T cell receptor beta chain was determined in a study of T cell responses to AZD1222 COVID-19 vaccine (dated by TCRdb to the early 2020s). For the wider study: TCR sequencing covered approximately 230 trial participants: around 210 given two doses of AZD1222 and around 26 given two doses of MenACWY control vaccine. Trial participants were enrolled by age into 18-55, 56-69 and 70-plus year subgroups, with around 140, 26 and 57 TCR-sequenced participants respectively.

The time point label on this specimen signifies: about 28 days (+/-7) after the second vaccine dose. According to the study, the label for this sample's treatment or condition signals: meningococcal conjugate vaccine given as trial control. Samples from vaccinated people were obtained from the UK trials COV001 and COV002, which included a single-blind randomized controlled phase 2/3 trial of AZD1222 (ChAdOx1 nCoV-19) in healthy adults. For TCRbeta chain sequencing, PBMC samples from trial participants were taken at day 0 and at day 28 after the second dose. To note about this clone: Its antigen is not yet known. Base qualities are not at hand, and no much larger clone is one base apart.

What the work shows at the level of the full study, not this receptor alone: Conclusions about previously exposed vaccinees were limited because only six AZD1222 recipients were SARS-CoV-2 seropositive at baseline. The 56-69-year group was small, and its depth increase did not reach significance, likely because of low power. The whole spike protein was spanned by vaccine-associated CD4 TCRs, and dominant responses were seen in regions 160-218 and 743-854. Because no day 14 peak-response samples were available, repertoires were characterized only after the peak T cell response. Participants were mostly white British, with more females than males. The authors suggested clonal diversity may have been underestimated. After two AZD1222 doses, both the breadth and the depth of spike-specific TCRs were significantly higher than at day 0 and than in MenACWY recipients. Reportedly, almost half of the unique spike-specific TCRs recognized epitopes lying outside the regions that are mutated in the B.1.351 and B.1.1.7 variants.

The germline V gene gives CDR1 as SGDLS and CDR2 as YYNGEE. The CDR3 goes from the cysteine to the phenylalanine over 15 residues. CDR3 DNA only is kept here, 45 bases in frame from base 1. V ends up 2 bases short and J 7 bases short, with an unmatched junction base count of 7. The CDR3 regions of human TCRbeta chains were analyzed by immunosequencing. In the original analysis: Repertoire TCRs were checked for matches against a reference library of SARS-CoV-2-specific TCRs that had been generated using the MIRA antigen-specificity platform. Breadth was defined as the fraction of unique TCRs that were SARS-CoV-2-associated. Depth was defined as the fraction of total T cells that were SARS-CoV-2-associated. Using the MIRA data, each spike-specific TCR was mapped to the spike region that the TCR reacts to and placed in a CD4 or CD8 class. Log10-transformed breadth and depth values were compared by one-way ANOVA with Sidak's multiple comparisons tests. Sourced from immuneACCESS, this table was stored by TCRdb with only in-frame sequences that have V and J called. A share of the clones is absent; for the studies checked, an unresolved V gene accounts for under half, and the remainder has no known explanation. V, J and clone size reflect that table, while D and trimming were determined from the DNA. The table for this sample lists 60,000 to 85,000 clones; more than 75% of them were counted only once. In total, the top ten clones hold 4% to 5.5% of the sample.

The V and J segments used are TRBV9 and TRBJ1-2, and 11 bases in between align with TRBD1. This TCR was recovered from an adult who received the MenACWY meningococcal vaccine as a control. Sequencing used peripheral blood, obtained 28 days after the second dose of the MenACWY control vaccine. The DNA sequence follows: TGTGCCAGCAGCGTGGGGACAGGGGGGACTAGTGGCTACACCTTC. Its product reads: CASSVGTGGTSGYTF.